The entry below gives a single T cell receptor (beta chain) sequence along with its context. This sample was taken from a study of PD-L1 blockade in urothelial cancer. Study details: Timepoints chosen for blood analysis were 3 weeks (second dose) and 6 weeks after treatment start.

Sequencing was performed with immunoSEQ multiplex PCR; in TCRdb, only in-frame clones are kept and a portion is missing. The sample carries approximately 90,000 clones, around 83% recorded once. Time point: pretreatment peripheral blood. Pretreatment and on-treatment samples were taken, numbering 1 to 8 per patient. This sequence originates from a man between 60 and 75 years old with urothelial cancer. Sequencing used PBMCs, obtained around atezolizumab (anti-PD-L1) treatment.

CDR3 residues: CASSIQRDYEQYF. Written as DNA, the CDR3 is TGTGCCAGTAGTATCCAGCGGGACTACGAGCAGTACTTC. The chain recombines TRBV19 with TRBJ2-7, with 7 bases that match TRBD2. Germline V CDR1 and CDR2: LNHDA, SQIVND (reference sequence). The CDR3 is made up of 13 amino acids. V lost 3 bases, J lost 3 bases, and 2 bases stayed unmatched. The full variable domain, completed using reference TRBV19 and TRBJ2-7, is DGGITQSPKYLFRKEGQNVTLSCEQNLNHDAMYWYRQDPGQGLRLIYYSQIVNDFQKGDIAEGYSVSREKKESFPLTVTSAQKNPTAFYLCASSIQRDYEQYFGPGTRLTVT.